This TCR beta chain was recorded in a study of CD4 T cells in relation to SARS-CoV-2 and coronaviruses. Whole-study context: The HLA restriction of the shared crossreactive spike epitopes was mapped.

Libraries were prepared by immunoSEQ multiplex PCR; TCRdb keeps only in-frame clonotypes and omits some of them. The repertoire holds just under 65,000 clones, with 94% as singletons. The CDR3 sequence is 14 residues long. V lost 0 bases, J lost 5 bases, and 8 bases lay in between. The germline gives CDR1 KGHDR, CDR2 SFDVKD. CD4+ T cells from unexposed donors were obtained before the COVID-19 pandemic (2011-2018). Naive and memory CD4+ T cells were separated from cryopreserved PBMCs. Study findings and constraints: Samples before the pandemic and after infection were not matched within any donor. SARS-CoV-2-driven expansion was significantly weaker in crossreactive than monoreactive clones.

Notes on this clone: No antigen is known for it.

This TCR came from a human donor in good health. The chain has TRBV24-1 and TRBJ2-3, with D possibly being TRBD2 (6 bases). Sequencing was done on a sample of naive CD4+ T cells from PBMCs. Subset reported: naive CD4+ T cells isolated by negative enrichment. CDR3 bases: TGTGCCACCAGTGATTTGGAGGGAGGAGATACGCAGTATTTT. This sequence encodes CATSDLEGGDTQYF.